These 21 T cell receptor beta chains came from one sample sequenced in a study of OX40 agonist ivuxolimab in advanced cancers. Profiled with immunoSEQ multiplex PCR; TCRdb holds only in-frame clones, not every one. The sample lists about 33,000 clones, roughly 89% occurring once. The sequencing here drew on CD4+ or CD8+ T cells sorted from blood, taken in a trial of the OX40 agonist ivuxolimab. The source of these receptors is an adult with an advanced solid tumor such as melanoma, head and neck, liver or kidney cancer.

This rearrangement joins TRBV9 to TRBJ2-3, with a weak D call TRBD1 (6 bases). Deletions cut 1 base from V and 3 bases from J, with 6 bases between. This CDR3 is 13 amino acids long. Germline V CDR1 and CDR2: SGDLS, YYNGEE. CDR3 sequence reads: CASSVRGTDTQYF. Here the CDR3 DNA reads TGTGCCAGCAGCGTAAGGGGGACAGATACGCAGTATTTT.

This clone was detected a few times. The chain is built from TRBV28 and TRBJ2-7, with a tentative D call TRBD1 (5 bases). The germline gives CDR1 MDHEN, CDR2 SYDVKM. The CDR3 is 14 residues long. Deletions cut 5 bases from V and 0 bases from J, with 11 bases between. For the CDR3, the DNA is TGTGCCAGCAGTACCCGGACATTCTCCTACGAGCAGTACTTC. Protein product: CASSTRTFSYEQYF.

The rearrangement joins TRBV5-1 to TRBJ2-4, with D tentatively TRBD1 or TRBD2 (6 bases each). The germline V and J ends were trimmed by 0 bases and 4 bases, with 17 bases remaining between them. Germline V lookup: CDR1 SGHRS, CDR2 YFSETQ. This CDR3 has 17 residues. The CDR3 reads CASSLGDRGRPKNIQYF. The DNA of the CDR3 is TGCGCCAGCAGCTTGGGGGATCGGGGGCGTCCGAAAAACATTCAGTACTTC.

The chain couples TRBV20-1 to TRBJ2-7, with a tentative D call TRBD1 (6 bases). Trimming took off 8 bases at V and 5 bases at J, with 13 bases between the two ends. The CDR3 loop spans 11 amino acids. CDR1 and CDR2 from the germline V gene are DFQATT and SNEGSKA (reference sequence). CDR3 in amino acids: CSLLGGHEQYF. In DNA form, the CDR3 reads TGCAGTCTTCTAGGGGGTCACGAGCAGTACTTC.

The rearrangement uses TRBV30 and TRBJ2-7; 9 nucleotides line up with TRBD1. The junction had 7 bases not matched to a gene; V was cut back by 5 bases and J by 2 bases. CDR1 and CDR2 from the germline V gene are GTSNPN and SVGIG (reference sequence). CDR3 length: 14 amino acids. The CDR3 sequence: CAWVTGGLAYEQYF. The DNA of the CDR3 is TGTGCCTGGGTTACAGGGGGCCTCGCCTACGAGCAGTACTTC.

The chain links TRBV10-2 to TRBJ1-6; D gene uncertain. V was clipped by 0 bases and J by 0 bases, with 9 bases between them. The CDR3 consists of 17 residues. Germline V gene data show CDR1 as WSHSY and CDR2 as SAAADI. The CDR3 DNA reads TGCGCCAGCAGTGAGTCACAACAGAGCTCCTATAATTCACCCCTCCACTTT. Translated: CASSESQQSSYNSPLHF.

V usage is TRBV5-8 and J usage is TRBJ2-7; TRBD1 matches 7 bases. Trimming removed 1 base from V and 2 bases from J; junction bases left unmatched: 6. This CDR3 is 15 amino acids long. CDR1 is SGHTS and CDR2 is YDEGEE in the germline V gene. This CDR3 is CASSLSGGDAYEQYF. As DNA, the CDR3 is TGTGCCAGCAGCTTGTCAGGGGGAGACGCCTACGAGCAGTACTTC.

This clone was counted between two and nine times. The chain carries TRBV10-3 and TRBJ1-6; D is unresolved. Germline V CDR1 and CDR2: ENHRY, SYGVKD. The V and J ends lost 6 bases and 6 bases respectively, with 9 bases between them. CDR3 length equals 13 residues. The CDR3 nucleotides read TGTGCCATCAGGTTGACGAGTAATTCACCCCTCCACTTT. Amino acid sequence: CAIRLTSNSPLHF.

The CDR3 DNA sequence: TGTGCCAGCAGCCTGACAGGGGCTGGAAACACCATATATTTT. It codes for CASSLTGAGNTIYF. V gene TRBV25-1 combines with J gene TRBJ1-3; 8 nucleotides line up with TRBD1. V trimming: 6 bases; J trimming: 2 bases; junction bases outside the gene matches: 3. From germline, CDR1 is MGHDK and CDR2 SYGVNS. This CDR3 contains 14 residues.

The V and J genes are TRBV19 and TRBJ1-5, with a weak D call TRBD1 (6 bases). This CDR3 has 15 amino acids. The germline gives CDR1 LNHDA, CDR2 SQIVND (reference sequence). V shed 6 bases and J shed 1 base, with 13 bases lying between them. This CDR3 reads CASRLGGQSNQPQHF. The DNA of the CDR3 is TGTGCCAGTAGATTAGGGGGACAAAGCAATCAGCCCCAGCATTTT.

This clone was seen once. V gene TRBV10-3 combines with J gene TRBJ1-1; possibly TRBD1 for D (6 bases). In germline, CDR1 is ENHRY, CDR2 SYGVKD. This CDR3 region has 14 residues. V lost 6 bases and J 1 base, leaving 12 bases between the germline ends. CDR3 residues: CAISQGSGNTEAFF. DNA of the CDR3: TGTGCCATCAGCCAGGGGAGTGGGAACACTGAAGCTTTCTTT.

This sequence joins TRBV28 and TRBJ2-7; D is possibly TRBD1 or TRBD2 (5 bases each). Per the germline V gene, CDR1 is MDHEN and CDR2 is SYDVKM. This CDR3 has 12 amino acids. V was cut by 2 bases and J by 12 bases, with 14 bases left in between. The CDR3 reads CASSLVVGARYF. The CDR3 DNA follows: TGTGCCAGCAGTTTAGTAGTCGGGGCTCGGTACTTC.

This clone was seen only once. This chain links TRBV28 with TRBJ1-6; 10 nucleotides agree with TRBD1. The germline CDR1 and CDR2 sequences are MDHEN and SYDVKM. V was clipped by 2 bases and J by 7 bases; unmatched bases: 14. The CDR3 extends over 19 amino acids. The DNA for the CDR3 is TGTGCCAGCAGTTTAGCGGCGCTGAGACAGGGGGCGCGGAATTCACCCCTCCACTTT. Amino acids: CASSLAALRQGARNSPLHF.

This chain uses TRBV18 with TRBJ1-1; D unresolved. V was clipped by 1 base and J by 5 bases, with 11 bases between them. The CDR3 covers 14 residues. Germline lookup yields CDR1 KGHSH and CDR2 LQKENI. Here the CDR3 reads CASSPRETGTEAFF. The CDR3 DNA sequence: TGTGCCAGCTCACCACGGGAGACGGGAACTGAAGCTTTCTTT.

The chain recombines TRBV10-3 with TRBJ1-1; D uncertain. The germline CDR1 and CDR2 sequences are ENHRY and SYGVKD. Trimming left V 5 bases short and J 0 bases short, with 7 bases between. There are 13 residues in the CDR3. The CDR3 DNA reads TGTGCCATCAGTCAGACACTGAACACTGAAGCTTTCTTT. Protein product: CAISQTLNTEAFF.

V and J are TRBV27 and TRBJ2-6; the D call may be TRBD1 or TRBD2 (8 bases each). V lost 4 bases and J 3 bases, leaving 13 bases between the germline ends. Per the germline V gene, CDR1 is MNHEY and CDR2 is SMNVEV (reference sequence). The CDR3 totals 16 residues. DNA of the CDR3: TGTGCCAGCAGTTGGACAGGGACTAGTGGGGCCAACGTCCTGACTTTC. Translated, it gives CASSWTGTSGANVLTF. Filled out from reference TRBV27 and TRBJ2-6, the complete variable domain reads EAQVTQNPRYLITVTGKKLTVTCSQNMNHEYMSWYRQDPGLGLRQIYYSMNVEVTDKGDVPEGYKVSRKEKRNFPLILESPSPNQTSLYFCASSWTGTSGANVLTFGAGSRLTVL.

The chain employs TRBV5-1 and TRBJ2-6, with D perhaps matching TRBD2 (6 bases). The CDR3 has 19 amino acids. With 2 bases removed from V and 2 bases from J, the gap between germline ends came to 20 bases. Germline V gene sequence: CDR1 SGHRS, CDR2 YFSETQ. CDR3 bases: TGCGCCAGCAGCTTTTCAGGAGCGGGCAGCCTCCCTGGGGCCAACGTCCTGACTTTC. This encodes CASSFSGAGSLPGANVLTF.

The chain recombines TRBV5-1 with TRBJ2-7; D possibly matches TRBD1 or TRBD2 (5 bases each). Looked up from germline, CDR1 is SGHRS and CDR2 is YFSETQ. CDR3 size: 14 residues. The V end lost 5 bases, the J end lost 3 bases, and 15 bases lay between the germline ends. This chain's CDR3 is CASSSAAQGYEQYF. CDR3 in DNA: TGCGCCAGCAGTTCAGCGGCTCAGGGCTACGAGCAGTACTTC.

The chain links TRBV27 to TRBJ1-5; a possible D gene is TRBD1 (6 bases). Germline assignment: CDR1 MNHEY and CDR2 SMNVEV (reference sequence). This CDR3 contains 13 residues. The V and J ends lost 3 bases and 4 bases respectively, with 7 bases between them. The CDR3 nucleotides read TGTGCCAGCAGTTTCGGACAGAATCAGCCCCAGCATTTT. Residues: CASSFGQNQPQHF.

This clone has only one observation. This chain joins TRBV6-1 and TRBJ2-7; 14 nucleotides line up with TRBD2. Germline V CDR1 and CDR2: MNHNS, SASEGT. The CDR3 spans 16 residues. The trim removed 4 bases at V and 7 bases at J, leaving 9 bases unmatched. The CDR3: CASSARTSGRSREQYF. The CDR3 DNA sequence: TGTGCCAGCAGTGCCAGGACTAGCGGGAGGTCTAGGGAGCAGTACTTC.

This clone has only one observation. The CDR3 protein is CSVEDLSGRVNEQFF. CDR3 bases: TGCAGCGTTGAAGATCTTAGCGGGAGGGTTAATGAGCAGTTCTTC. This sequence joins TRBV29-1 and TRBJ2-1, with TRBD2 identical over 11 bases. The germline gives CDR1 SQVTM, CDR2 ANQGSEA. The length of the CDR3 is 15 residues. With 0 bases clipped from V and 7 bases from J, the junction kept 5 bases outside the gene matches.